This entry is about one T cell receptor (beta chain). Its antigen is currently unknown. Running of the assay took place at deep level. The repertoire was sequenced with immunoSEQ multiplex PCR; TCRdb's copy has only in-frame clones and lacks some. The sample shows some 2.1 million clones, over 85% of them seen only once. This sample was included in a study of shared clonotypes between healthy human individuals. Study-level information: Researchers assigned three CD4 naive, three CD4 memory, two CD8 naive and one CD8 memory plate to each donor. General study points: The diversity represented, both genetic and in exposure history, was limited by few donors. Shared clonotypes: about 5.3% naive CD4, around 3.5% naive CD8, under 2.5% memory CD4, under 0.5% memory CD8.

Naive CD8 cells were CD45RO-negative, positively selected for CCR7, excluding terminally differentiated effector memory CD45RA+ cells. Trimming removed 2 bases from V and 5 bases from J, with 16 bases in between. Germline V gene data show CDR1 as MNHNY and CDR2 as SVGAGI (reference sequence). The length of the CDR3 is 16 residues. The TCR was taken from a man aged 18 to 29 in good health. Some clones in this sample may be carry-over from other donors' samples. The sample comprised naive CD8+ T cells from PBMCs. The chain has TRBV6-6 and TRBJ2-1, with D tentatively TRBD2 (7 bases). The CDR3 is CASSYPPGGPHNEQFF. The CDR3 DNA is TGTGCCAGCAGTTACCCCCCGGGGGGCCCCCACAATGAGCAGTTCTTC.